The entry below gives a single T cell receptor (beta chain) sequence along with its context. This sample was included in a study of blood T cells in healthy people across ages. A second PCR, run for about 7 to 11 cycles, used a sample-barcoded 5' primer plus a J-beta primer mix. In TCRdb, the 5' RACE reads were re-called with MiXCR into one record per CDR3 protein. Found here are around 1,100,000 distinct CDR3 sequences, roughly two fifths of them singletons; the top ten hold about an eighth. Germline V gene lookup returns CDR1 MNHEY and CDR2 SMNVEV (reference sequence). V lost 4 bases and J 0 bases, leaving 18 bases between the germline ends. The CDR3 contains 18 residues.

Sequences were obtained from blood. The TCR originated in a man younger than 35 in good health. This chain connects TRBV27 to TRBJ1-4; a weak D match, TRBD1 (5 bases). The DNA of the CDR3 is TGTGCCAGCAGTTCCACCGGGACCGAGGAATCAACTAATGAAAAACTGTTTTTT. This sequence encodes CASSSTGTEESTNEKLFF.